This T cell receptor beta chain derives from a study of human T cells and chemical hapten exposure. This clonotype was seen at least ten times. Specified time point: healthy volunteer bleed at 2 weeks. Total RNA was isolated from unfractionated whole blood. Trimming shortened V by 8 bases and J by 0 bases, and 11 bases separated the two germline ends. Looked up from germline, CDR1 is SEHNR and CDR2 is FQNEAQ (reference sequence). This CDR3 has 14 amino acids. Each CDR3 protein gets one entry after TCRdb re-called the RACE reads with MiXCR. The data hold 130,000 or so distinct CDR3 sequences, with about 9.4% observed a single time.

The receptor was isolated from a male donor in good health. Some clones in this sample may be carry-over from other donors' samples. The chain uses TRBV7-9 and TRBJ2-1; D is perhaps TRBD2 (5 bases). The sequencing input was whole blood. In DNA form, the CDR3 reads TGTGCCAGCGACGAGCGGCCCTCCTACAATGAGCAGTTCTTC. Translating gives CASDERPSYNEQFF.